This T cell receptor (beta chain) was captured in a study of a mutant IDH1 vaccine in newly diagnosed glioma. In the study overall: Of the patients given treatment, approximately 62% were male and approximately 38% were female, and a mean age of around 38 years was recorded. Findings and limits, study-wide: Pseudoprogression apparently lacked any relation to changes in top peripheral T cell clonotypes.

Stated time point: week 35, safety follow-up. One vaccine dose held 300 ug of mutant IDH1 20-mer peptide and came with topical imiquimod. During weeks 1, 3, 5, 7, 11, 15, 19 and 23, patients received eight vaccinations. V was trimmed by 5 bases and J by 4 bases, leaving 18 bases between them. The V gene's germline CDR1 is SGHVS and CDR2 FQNEAQ. CDR3 length equals 16 residues. Sequenced by immunoSEQ multiplex PCR; TCRdb stores in-frame clones only, minus some. The sample consists of tens of thousands of clones, around 86% of them appearing once. Details on this clone: Its antigen is unknown.

The receptor was isolated from a man aged 30 to 45 with glioma. This rearrangement joins TRBV7-8 to TRBJ1-5; tentative D call: TRBD1 (6 bases). Sequenced material: PBMCs, taken from a glioma patient whose treatment included an IDH1 peptide vaccine. CDR3 DNA: TGTGCCAGCAGCAATAGGGTAGGGGGTCTAAATCAGCCCCAGCATTTT. Its translation is CASSNRVGGLNQPQHF.